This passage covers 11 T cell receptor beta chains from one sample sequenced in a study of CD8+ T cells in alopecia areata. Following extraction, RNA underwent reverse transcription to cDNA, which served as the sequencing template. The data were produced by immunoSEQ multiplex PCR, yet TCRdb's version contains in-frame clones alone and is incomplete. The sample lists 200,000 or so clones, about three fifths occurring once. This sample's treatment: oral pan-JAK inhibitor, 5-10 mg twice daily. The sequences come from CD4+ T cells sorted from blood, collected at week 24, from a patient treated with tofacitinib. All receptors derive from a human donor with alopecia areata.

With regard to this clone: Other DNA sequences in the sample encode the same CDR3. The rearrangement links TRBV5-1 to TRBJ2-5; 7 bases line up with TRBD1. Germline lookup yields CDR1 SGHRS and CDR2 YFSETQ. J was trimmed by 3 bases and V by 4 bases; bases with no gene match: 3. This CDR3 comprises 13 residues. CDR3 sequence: CASSLGTEETQYF. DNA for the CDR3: TGCGCCAGCAGCCTCGGGACAGAAGAGACCCAGTACTTC.

CDR3 in DNA: TGCGCCAGCAGCCAGGGGGACAGGGGAATCAATCAGCCCCAGCATTTT. Translation gives CASSQGDRGINQPQHF. The chain recombines TRBV5-1 with TRBJ1-5, with 10 bases fitting TRBD1. Germline V gives CDR1 SGHRS, CDR2 YFSETQ. Trimming removed 4 bases from V and 3 bases from J; junction bases left unmatched: 7. The CDR3 consists of 16 residues.

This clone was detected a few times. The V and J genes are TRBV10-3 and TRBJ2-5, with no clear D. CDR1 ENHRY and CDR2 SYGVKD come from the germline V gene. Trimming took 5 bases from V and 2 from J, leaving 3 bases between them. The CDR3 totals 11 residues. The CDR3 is CAISQQETQYF. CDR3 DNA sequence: TGTGCCATCAGTCAGCAAGAGACCCAGTACTTC.

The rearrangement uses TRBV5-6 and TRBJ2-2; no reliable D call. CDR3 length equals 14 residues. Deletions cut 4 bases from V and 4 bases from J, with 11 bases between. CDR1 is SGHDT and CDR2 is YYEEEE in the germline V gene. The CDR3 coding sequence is TGTGCCAGCAGCCCGCGACGGACCACCGGGGAGCTGTTTTTT. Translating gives CASSPRRTTGELFF.

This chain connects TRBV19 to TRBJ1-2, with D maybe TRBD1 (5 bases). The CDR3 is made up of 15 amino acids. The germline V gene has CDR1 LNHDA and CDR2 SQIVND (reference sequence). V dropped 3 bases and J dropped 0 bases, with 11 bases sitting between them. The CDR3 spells CASSIATGANYGYTF. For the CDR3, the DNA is TGTGCCAGTAGTATTGCGACGGGGGCTAACTATGGCTACACCTTC.

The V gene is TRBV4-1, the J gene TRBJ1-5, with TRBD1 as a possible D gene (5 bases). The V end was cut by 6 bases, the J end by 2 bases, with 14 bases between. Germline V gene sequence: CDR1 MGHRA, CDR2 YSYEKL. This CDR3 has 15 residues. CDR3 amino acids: CASRTTGVGNQPQHF. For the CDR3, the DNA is TGCGCCAGCAGAACAACGGGGGTGGGCAATCAGCCCCAGCATTTT.

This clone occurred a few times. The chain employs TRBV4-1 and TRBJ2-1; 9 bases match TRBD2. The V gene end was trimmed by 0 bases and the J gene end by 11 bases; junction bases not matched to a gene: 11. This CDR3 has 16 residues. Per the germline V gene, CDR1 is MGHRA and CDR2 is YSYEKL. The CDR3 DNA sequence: TGCGCCAGCAGCCAAGATGCCAGCGGGGGGCCCATTAAGCAGTTCTTC. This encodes CASSQDASGGPIKQFF.

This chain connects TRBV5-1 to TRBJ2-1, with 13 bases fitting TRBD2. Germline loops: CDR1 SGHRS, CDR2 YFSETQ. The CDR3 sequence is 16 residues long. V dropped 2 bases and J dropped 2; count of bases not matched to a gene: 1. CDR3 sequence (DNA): TGCGCCAGCAGCTTAACTAGCGGGAGGGCCTACAATGAGCAGTTCTTC. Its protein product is CASSLTSGRAYNEQFF.

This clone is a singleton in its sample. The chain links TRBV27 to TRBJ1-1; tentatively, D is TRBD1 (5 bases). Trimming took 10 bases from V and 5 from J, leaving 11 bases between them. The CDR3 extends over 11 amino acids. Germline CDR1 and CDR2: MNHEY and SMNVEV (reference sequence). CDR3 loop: CATFRGTEAFF. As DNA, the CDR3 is TGTGCCACCTTCCGGGGGACTGAAGCTTTCTTT.

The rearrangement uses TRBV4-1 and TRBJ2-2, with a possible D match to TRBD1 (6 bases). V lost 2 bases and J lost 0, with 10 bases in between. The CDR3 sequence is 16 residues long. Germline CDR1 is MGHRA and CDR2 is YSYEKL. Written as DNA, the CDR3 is TGCGCCAGCAGCCAACCCCAGGGGTCGAACACCGGGGAGCTGTTTTTT. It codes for CASSQPQGSNTGELFF.

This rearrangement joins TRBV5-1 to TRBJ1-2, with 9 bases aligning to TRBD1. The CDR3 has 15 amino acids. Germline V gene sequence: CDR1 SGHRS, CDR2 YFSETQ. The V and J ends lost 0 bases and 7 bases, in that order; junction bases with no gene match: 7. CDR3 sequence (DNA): TGCGCCAGCAGCTTGGCCTCACAGGGGGCTCTTGGCTACACCTTC. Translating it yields CASSLASQGALGYTF.